The following is a T cell receptor (beta chain) sequence with its context. What this receptor recognizes is not known. Qualities for individual bases were not recorded, and no much larger clone is one base off. Preparation of the library involved the immunoSEQ multiplex PCR assay. For TCR sequencing, RNA was extracted from every sample and reverse transcribed into cDNA to serve as template. SuperScript III was used to make first-strand cDNA, primed with a 2:1 mix of oligo-dT and random hexamers. A synthetic immune receptor repertoire was used to assess amplification bias, and residual bias was removed computationally. Processing in the source paper ran as follows. Raw reads were preprocessed to remove errors, and CDR3 was defined according to IMGT conventions as the region from the conserved cysteine to phenylalanine. Clonality was calculated as 1 minus Shannon entropy normalized by log2 of the number of productive unique TCRs. Scalp TCRbeta sequences were cross-referenced with sorted blood CD4 and CD8 repertoires so that the CD4 or CD8 identity of scalp clones could be inferred. The immuneACCESS repertoire file appears here via TCRdb, limited to in-frame rearrangements. These files lack a portion of the clones; in checked studies, under half of the deficit traces to unresolved V genes, and the cause of the others is not known. V and J calls and clone size are copied from that table; D and trimming were computed from the DNA. A total of under 200,000 clones appear in this sample, around 71% of them only once. In total, the top ten clones hold 0.91% of the sample.

This entry comes from a study of CD8+ T cells in alopecia areata (dated by TCRdb to the late 2010s). For the study in its entirety: Treated patients were enrolled in an open-label pilot trial of oral tofacitinib, 5 to 10 mg twice daily, for moderate-to-severe alopecia areata. Biopsies were taken from tofacitinib-treated patients at baseline and again at 4 and 24 weeks into treatment, and several of those patients also had a later scalp biopsy. RNA was obtained with the PAXgene miRNA kit for fixed scalp, the miRNeasy kit for PBMCs, and the RNeasy kit for mouse skin. In treated patients, disease severity was measured using the SALT score, which gives the percentage of scalp surface area affected. On the human side, TCRbeta sequencing was run on scalp tissue and on sorted CD4+ and CD8+ peripheral blood T cells from healthy controls and from alopecia areata patients with either patchy or totalis/universalis disease. Patients received tofacitinib for 6 to 18 months and were then followed off drug for 6 months to check for delayed response and recurrence. TCRbeta CDR3 regions were amplified by immunoSEQ multiplex PCR using 35 Vbeta forward and 13 Jbeta reverse primers. Scalp clonality was compared among normal scalp (n=4), patchy alopecia areata scalp (n=8), and alopecia totalis/universalis scalp (n=8). In both human patients and the C3H/HeJ mouse model, the study applied high-throughput TCRbeta sequencing to look at T cell clonal expansion in alopecia areata.

General conclusions and limits of the study: Shared TCR sequences between patients were less evident than in mice, which may be partly attributable to HLA diversity in the patient population. Compared with normal scalp, lesional scalp had higher clonality and more expanded CD8+ clones, particularly in alopecia totalis/universalis, a pattern that suggests antigenic drive. Scalp clonality and the number of expanded CD8+ clones among the top 100 scalp clones were significantly decreased by tofacitinib. Many expanded lesional clones were found to persist in scalp and blood during tofacitinib treatment, and relapse after treatment cessation may be partly explained by this persistence. Resident alphabeta T cells in normal human skin are also sequenced, complicating scalp TCR repertoire analysis, unlike mouse skin dominated by gammadelta T cells. Because the treated cohort was small and had only one nonresponder, larger studies are needed to examine links between baseline CD8+ expansion and response.

Sequences LGHNA (CDR1) and YSLEER (CDR2) are obtained from the germline V gene. From the cysteine up to the phenylalanine, the CDR3 has a length of 13 residues. CDR3 DNA only is kept here, 39 bases in frame from base 1. A distance of 6 bases separates the germline ends of V and J, which lose 0 bases and 6 bases respectively. The label giving this sample's time point can be read as: less than five weeks on oral tofacitinib. The treatment or condition label of this sample denotes: oral pan-JAK inhibitor, 5-10 mg twice daily. Lesional scalp punch biopsies and peripheral blood were obtained from alopecia areata patients. PBMCs were isolated by density centrifugation and stained for CD3, CD4 and CD8, after which CD4+ and CD8+ T cells were sorted on a FACSAria.

The clonotype comes from a human donor with alopecia areata. The chain joins TRBV4-3 to TRBJ2-1, and the D gene may be TRBD1, 6 bases matching. Sequencing used CD4+ T cells sorted from blood, obtained at week 4, from a patient treated with tofacitinib. The nucleotide sequence reads as follows: TGCGCCAGCAGCCAAGAACAGGGCAATGAGCAGTTCTTC. Translated, it reads CASSQEQGNEQFF.